Following are 18 T cell receptor beta chains from one sample sequenced in a study of control samples from healthy donors and cancer patients. The table came from immunoSEQ multiplex PCR; TCRdb's copy has only in-frame clones and leaves some out. The sample includes 110,000 or so clones, roughly 89% seen only once; the top ten take roughly 12%. Sequences were obtained from blood. The receptors were sampled from a man aged 25 to 40 in good health.

The chain couples TRBV6-6 to TRBJ2-7; perhaps TRBD2 as D (5 bases). Germline V gene lookup returns CDR1 MNHNY and CDR2 SVGAGI (reference sequence). The CDR3 length is 11 residues. V lost 0 bases, J lost 10 bases, and 7 bases lay in between. The DNA for the CDR3 is TGTGCCAGCAGTTACTCGGGGAGCCAGTACGTC. Encoded protein: CASSYSGSQYV.

This clone was seen only a few times. The chain couples TRBV29-1 to TRBJ2-5; D gene uncertain. The CDR3 sequence is 12 residues long. Trimming removed 3 bases at V and 5 bases at J, with 10 bases between. Germline loops: CDR1 SQVTM, CDR2 ANQGSEA. The CDR3, as DNA: TGCAGCGTTGAGGGGATAATTGAGACCCAGTACTTC. Protein sequence: CSVEGIIETQYF. The full variable domain, with the rest looked up from reference TRBV29-1 and TRBJ2-5, is SAVISQKPSRDICQRGTSLTIQCQVDSQVTMMFWYRQQPGQSLTLIATANQGSEATYESGFVIDKFPISRPNLTFSTLTVSNMSPEDSSIYLCSVEGIIETQYFGPGTRLLVL.

J is TRBJ2-1 and V is TRBV5-1; 7 bases map to TRBD2. The V and J ends lost 4 bases and 8 bases, in that order; junction bases with no gene match: 15. Germline CDR1 reads SGHRS; CDR2 reads YFSETQ. The CDR3 contains 16 residues. CDR3 sequence reads: CASSLYGAGPGDEQFF. CDR3 DNA: TGCGCCAGCAGCCTCTACGGAGCGGGGCCTGGGGATGAGCAGTTCTTC.

The chain joins TRBV11-3 to TRBJ1-1; tentatively, D is TRBD1 (5 bases). V was clipped by 1 base and J by 11 bases, with 14 bases between them. The CDR3 has 13 residues. Germline V gene sequence: CDR1 SGHNT, CDR2 YENEEA. The CDR3 here is CASSLGRGRVAFF. The CDR3, as DNA: TGTGCCAGCAGCTTAGGGCGGGGACGGGTCGCTTTCTTT.

J is TRBJ1-1 and V is TRBV18; no clear D. The CDR3 is 17 residues long. CDR1 and CDR2 (germline): KGHSH, LQKENI. The V end was cut by 6 bases, the J end by 3 bases, with 23 bases between. CDR3 sequence reads: CASSLTEGLKDDTEAFF. The CDR3 region has the DNA TGTGCCAGCTCCCTAACTGAAGGGCTCAAGGACGACACTGAAGCTTTCTTT. Full variable domain (missing parts from reference TRBV18 and TRBJ1-1): NAGVMQNPRHLVRRRGQEARLRCSPMKGHSHVYWYRQLPEEGLKFMVYLQKENIIDESGMPKERFSAEFPKEGPSILRIQQVVRGDSAAYFCASSLTEGLKDDTEAFFGQGTRLTVV.

This chain uses TRBV27 with TRBJ1-2; tentative D call: TRBD1 (6 bases). The CDR3 totals 15 residues. Germline CDR1 MNHEY, CDR2 SMNVEV (reference sequence). Trimming pared 5 bases from V and 5 bases from J, leaving 18 bases between. In DNA form, the CDR3 reads TGTGCCAGCAGTCCAAGAGGGACAAACACATATGGCTACACCTTC. It is translated as CASSPRGTNTYGYTF.

The V and J genes are TRBV24-1 and TRBJ2-1; TRBD2 matches at 7 bases. CDR3 length: 15 amino acids. Germline V CDR1 and CDR2: KGHDR, SFDVKD. The trim removed 4 bases at V and 5 bases at J, leaving 7 bases unmatched. CDR3 in DNA: TGTGCCACCAGTGACCCCGGGACTATTAACAATGAGCAGTTCTTC. Protein product: CATSDPGTINNEQFF.

V and J are TRBV2 and TRBJ1-1; TRBD1 might be the D (6 bases). V dropped 4 bases and J dropped 2 bases, with 17 bases sitting between them. Per the germline V gene, CDR1 is SNHLY and CDR2 is FYNNEI. The CDR3 runs 16 residues. CDR3 in amino acids: CASSAQGRYRNTEAFF. For the CDR3, the DNA is TGTGCCAGCAGTGCCCAGGGGCGTTATAGAAACACTGAAGCTTTCTTT.

This sequence joins TRBV28 and TRBJ1-5, with TRBD1 matching over 9 bases. The CDR3 covers 16 residues. The junction had 10 bases not matched to a gene; V was cut back by 5 bases and J by 5 bases. The germline V gene has CDR1 MDHEN and CDR2 SYDVKM. The DNA for the CDR3 is TGTGCCAGCAGTGCTTTGGGGACAGGGTCTTATCAGCCCCAGCATTTT. It yields the protein CASSALGTGSYQPQHF.

The chain couples TRBV5-1 to TRBJ1-2, with 8 bases matching TRBD1. Germline CDR1 SGHRS, CDR2 YFSETQ. The CDR3 loop spans 15 amino acids. Losses at the gene ends were 4 bases for V and 4 bases for J; bases not matched to a gene: 9. The CDR3 loop reads CASSPTGGGGYGYTF. The CDR3 DNA reads TGCGCCAGCAGCCCAACAGGGGGAGGAGGCTATGGCTACACCTTC.

The chain recombines TRBV11-3 with TRBJ2-6, with a possible D match to TRBD2 (5 bases). The CDR3 contains 16 residues. Germline assignment: CDR1 SGHNT and CDR2 YENEEA. V gave up 0 bases and J gave up 2 bases, with 8 bases separating them. The CDR3 here is CASSLEAGAGANVLTF. CDR3 coding DNA: TGTGCCAGCAGCTTAGAGGCGGGTGCTGGGGCCAACGTCCTGACTTTC.

This clone has only one observation. This chain connects TRBV3-1 (or the pseudogene TRBV3-2) to TRBJ2-5; TRBD2 matches at 13 bases. CDR1 LGHDT and CDR2 YNNKEL come from the germline V gene (reference sequence). J gave up 4 bases and V 4 bases, and 6 bases lay outside the gene matches. The CDR3 has 16 amino acids. Written as DNA, the CDR3 is TGTGCCAGCAGCCTGCGACTAGCGGGGGGTCGAGAGACCCAGTACTTC. Amino acids: CASSLRLAGGRETQYF.

The rearrangement links TRBV10-3 to TRBJ1-1, with 7 bases lining up with TRBD1. The CDR3 contains 15 residues. Germline V lookup: CDR1 ENHRY, CDR2 SYGVKD. J gave up 5 bases and V 3 bases, and 9 bases lay outside the gene matches. The CDR3 DNA is TGTGCCATCAGTGACTCCCGACAGGGAGGGACTGAAGCTTTCTTT. Translation: CAISDSRQGGTEAFF.

This rearrangement joins TRBV5-1 to TRBJ2-3, with 9 bases matching TRBD2. Germline V gene sequence: CDR1 SGHRS, CDR2 YFSETQ. Trimming removed 2 bases from V and 5 bases from J; junction bases left unmatched: 9. The CDR3 is 16 residues long. The CDR3 loop is CASSFSIAGEVDTQYF. Here the CDR3 DNA reads TGCGCCAGCAGCTTCTCAATAGCGGGGGAGGTAGATACGCAGTATTTT.

This clone occurred once. This chain uses TRBV5-1 with TRBJ2-3, with D perhaps TRBD1 or TRBD2 (5 bases each). Germline V gene lookup returns CDR1 SGHRS and CDR2 YFSETQ. V lost 6 bases and J 6 bases, leaving 8 bases between the germline ends. The CDR3 length is 11 residues. The CDR3 region has the DNA TGCGCCAGCACCTGGGGGGATACGCAGTATTTT. It yields the protein CASTWGDTQYF.

The chain couples TRBV24-1 to TRBJ2-3, with D perhaps matching TRBD1 (5 bases). Germline CDR1 KGHDR, CDR2 SFDVKD. V was trimmed by 1 base and J by 1 base, leaving 11 bases between them. This CDR3 contains 16 residues. The CDR3 DNA reads TGTGCCACCAGTGATTTCAAGGGGCCCCGCACAGATACGCAGTATTTT. This encodes CATSDFKGPRTDTQYF.

This chain connects TRBV18 to TRBJ2-7; D gene unclear. Trimming took 5 bases from V and 5 from J, leaving 10 bases between them. Germline V gives CDR1 KGHSH, CDR2 LQKENI. The CDR3 loop spans 12 amino acids. Written as DNA, the CDR3 is TGTGCCAGCTCAGAATCACGAGACGAGCAGTACGTC. Protein product: CASSESRDEQYV.

The J gene is TRBJ2-1, the V gene TRBV7-3, with D hard to call. This CDR3 is built from 14 residues. The germline V gene encodes CDR1 SGHTA and CDR2 FQGTGA. Trimming took 5 bases from V and 3 from J, leaving 11 bases between them. The DNA of the CDR3 is TGTGCCAGCAGCACCCCCGGACGCTACAATGAGCAGTTCTTC. Its protein is CASSTPGRYNEQFF.